The 27 T cell receptor beta chains reported below all come from one sample, sequenced in a study of cytomegalovirus exposure and HLA in healthy donors. The PCR employed 60 Vbeta primers together with 13 Jbeta primers. Assay: immunoSEQ multiplex PCR; the TCRdb copy retains only in-frame clones and omits some. This sample has 120,000 or so clones; less than 20% occur once, and the top ten carry 1.9%. The sample was PBMCs. The receptor source for this set is a woman between 18 and 29 years old in good health and CMV-seronegative.

The V gene is TRBV29-1, the J gene TRBJ2-5, with D tentatively TRBD2 (5 bases). The CDR3 loop spans 13 amino acids. Germline CDR1 and CDR2: SQVTM and ANQGSEA. Trimming shortened V by 3 bases and J by 5 bases, and 13 bases separated the two germline ends. CDR3 residues: CSVEASPGETQYF. The CDR3 DNA is TGCAGCGTTGAGGCGTCGCCGGGGGAGACCCAGTACTTC.

This clone was seen many times. This rearrangement joins TRBV5-6 to TRBJ2-5; 8 nucleotides agree with TRBD2. From germline, CDR1 is SGHDT and CDR2 YYEEEE. This CDR3 region has 17 residues. V lost 0 bases and J lost 5; bases outside the gene matches: 12. CDR3 nucleotides: TGTGCCAGCAGCTTGGTTTCGGCGGGAGGATCTGGGGAGACCCAGTACTTC. Residues: CASSLVSAGGSGETQYF.

Many counts were recorded for this clone. The V gene is TRBV15, the J gene TRBJ1-4, with D perhaps TRBD1 (5 bases). V gave up 0 bases and J gave up 7 bases, with 15 bases separating them. There are 16 residues in the CDR3. Germline V gene data show CDR1 as LNHNV and CDR2 as YYDKDF (reference sequence). CDR3 sequence (DNA): TGTGCCACCAGCAGAGATAGGGAACAGGTCTCTGAAAAACTGTTTTTT. It specifies CATSRDREQVSEKLFF.

This chain connects TRBV27 to TRBJ2-7, with D unclear. Per germline, CDR1 MNHEY and CDR2 SMNVEV (reference sequence). The CDR3 sequence is 15 residues long. The ends were cut back, 3 bases at V and 2 bases at J, with 14 bases in the middle. The chain's CDR3 is CASSLTFDTPYEQYF. The DNA for the CDR3 is TGTGCCAGCAGTTTGACCTTCGACACCCCCTACGAGCAGTACTTC.

This clone was recorded a few times. The chain employs TRBV25-1 and TRBJ2-5; a possible D gene is TRBD2 (6 bases). The CDR3 has 16 amino acids. CDR1 MGHDK and CDR2 SYGVNS come from the germline V gene. The ends were cut back, 3 bases at V and 1 base at J, with 15 bases in the middle. CDR3 sequence: CASSDMRLGPQETQYF. In nucleotides, the CDR3 is TGTGCCAGCAGTGATATGCGACTAGGACCCCAAGAGACCCAGTACTTC.

In this sample, this clone turned up a few times. The CDR3 bases are TGTGCCAGCAGTACGACAGGGCGGCTCACTGAAGCTTTCTTT. Its protein product is CASSTTGRLTEAFF. V gene TRBV28 combines with J gene TRBJ1-1, with 7 positions matching TRBD1. J gave up 4 bases and V 5 bases, and 7 bases lay outside the gene matches. Germline CDR1 reads MDHEN; CDR2 reads SYDVKM. CDR3 length equals 14 residues. Complete variable domain (other parts from reference TRBV28 and TRBJ1-1): DVKVTQSSRYLVKRTGEKVFLECVQDMDHENMFWYRQDPGLGLRLIYFSYDVKMKEKGDIPEGYSVSREKKERFSLILESASTNQTSMYLCASSTTGRLTEAFFGQGTRLTVV.

This clone came up a few times. J is TRBJ1-2 and V is TRBV2; possible D gene TRBD1, 5 bases. Trimming shortened V by 5 bases and J by 7 bases, and 14 bases separated the two germline ends. Germline V gene lookup returns CDR1 SNHLY and CDR2 FYNNEI. The CDR3 runs 13 residues. The CDR3 bases are TGTGCCAGCAGTCCGACCCGACAGTCTGGCTACACCTTC. It specifies CASSPTRQSGYTF.

This clone has just a few counts. V and J are TRBV5-1 and TRBJ2-1; D is perhaps TRBD2 (6 bases). The CDR3 is 14 amino acids. Trimming shortened V by 0 bases and J by 8 bases, and 12 bases separated the two germline ends. Germline CDR1 is SGHRS and CDR2 is YFSETQ. The CDR3 spells CASSLGLVVYEQFF. CDR3 bases: TGCGCCAGCAGCTTGGGACTAGTGGTGTATGAGCAGTTCTTC.

This clone was picked up a small number of times. The chain employs TRBV28 and TRBJ2-2; 9 bases map to TRBD2. V dropped 5 bases and J dropped 7; count of bases not matched to a gene: 8. The CDR3 has 15 amino acids. In germline, CDR1 is MDHEN, CDR2 SYDVKM. CDR3 bases: TGTGCCAGCAGTGAGGGGACTAGCCGGTTCGGGGAGCTGTTTTTT. Translated: CASSEGTSRFGELFF.

J is TRBJ2-1 and V is TRBV4-1, with D possibly TRBD2 on 6 matching bases. The CDR3 is 16 residues long. Per the germline V gene, CDR1 is MGHRA and CDR2 is YSYEKL. V was pared by 1 base and J by 8 bases, with 18 bases between. CDR3 protein: CASSQVPGRRVDEQFF. In nucleotides, the CDR3 is TGCGCCAGCAGCCAAGTTCCTGGGAGGAGGGTCGATGAGCAGTTCTTC.

The table lists this clone with a few counts. The CDR3 bases are TGTGCCACCAGCAGAGCTTTATGGGAAGCGGGGGAAGCTTTCTTT. It specifies CATSRALWEAGEAFF. This rearrangement joins TRBV15 to TRBJ1-1; no firm D call. The germline V gene encodes CDR1 LNHNV and CDR2 YYDKDF (reference sequence). The CDR3 has 15 amino acids. The V end lost 1 base, the J end lost 8 bases, and 17 bases lay between the germline ends.

This clone was observed a few times. The CDR3 region is CASSYGSQGIEYGYTF. For the CDR3, the DNA is TGTGCCAGCAGTTATGGTTCGCAGGGGATAGAGTATGGCTACACCTTC. This chain links TRBV6-5 with TRBJ1-2; D possibly corresponds to TRBD1 (6 bases). The CDR3 is 16 amino acids. V lost 3 bases, J lost 5 bases, and 19 bases lay in between. Germline values: CDR1 MNHEY, CDR2 SVGAGI.

This chain links TRBV5-5 with TRBJ2-7, with 9 bases identical to TRBD1. The CDR3 extends over 15 amino acids. The V and J ends lost 4 bases and 3 bases, in that order; junction bases with no gene match: 8. Per the germline V gene, CDR1 is SGHKS and CDR2 is YYEKEE (reference sequence). CDR3 in amino acids: CASSHPTGGLYEQYF. The CDR3 region has the DNA TGTGCCAGCAGCCACCCGACAGGGGGACTCTACGAGCAGTACTTC.

This clone came up a few times. The chain joins TRBV30 to TRBJ1-1; D is unclear. Germline V gene lookup returns CDR1 GTSNPN and CDR2 SVGIG (reference sequence). Between the trimmed V and J ends, which lost 1 base and 10 bases, there was a span of 10 bases. The length of the CDR3 is 11 residues. The CDR3 nucleotides are TGTGCCTGGAGTGATCCCGTCGTAGCTTTCTTT. It translates to CAWSDPVVAFF.

This CDR3 reads CASSQSRGNEQFF. CDR3 nucleotides: TGTGCCAGCAGCCAATCGAGAGGGAATGAGCAGTTCTTC. V and J are TRBV9 and TRBJ2-1; D might be TRBD2 (5 bases). V was pared by 4 bases and J by 7 bases, with 12 bases between. Germline values: CDR1 SGDLS, CDR2 YYNGEE. This CDR3 region has 13 residues. Complete variable domain (other parts from reference TRBV9 and TRBJ2-1): DSGVTQTPKHLITATGQRVTLRCSPRSGDLSVYWYQQSLDQGLQFLIQYYNGEERAKGNILERFSAQQFPDLHSELNLSSLELGDSALYFCASSQSRGNEQFFGPGTRLTVL.

The J gene is TRBJ2-1, the V gene TRBV4-1, with D perhaps matching TRBD2 (6 bases). The CDR3 sequence is 19 residues long. Trimming took off 1 base at V and 2 bases at J, with 21 bases between the two ends. CDR1 MGHRA and CDR2 YSYEKL come from the germline V gene. CDR3 region: CASSQAGTGKTRAYNEQFF. DNA of the CDR3: TGCGCCAGCAGCCAAGCAGGGACGGGAAAGACTAGAGCCTACAATGAGCAGTTCTTC.

This clone was recorded at least ten times. This sequence joins TRBV5-4 and TRBJ2-7; 7 positions match TRBD1. From germline, CDR1 is SGHNT and CDR2 YYREEE (reference sequence). The CDR3 consists of 20 residues. The junction had 26 bases not matched to a gene; V was cut back by 2 bases and J by 6 bases. The CDR3 loop is CASSLGDSHPASPWGPEQYF. Here the CDR3 DNA reads TGTGCCAGCAGCTTAGGGGACAGCCACCCAGCCTCTCCCTGGGGCCCCGAGCAGTACTTC.

This clone was picked up a small number of times. V is TRBV5-1 and J is TRBJ1-1; TRBD1 agrees at 9 bases. The CDR3 sequence is 17 residues long. CDR1 is SGHRS, CDR2 YFSETQ, per germline. V dropped 1 base and J dropped 0; count of bases not matched to a gene: 7. CDR3 region: CASSLRGTGRMNTEAFF. The CDR3 DNA reads as TGCGCCAGCAGCTTGCGGGGGACAGGGAGGATGAACACTGAAGCTTTCTTT. Looking up the rest from reference TRBV5-1 and TRBJ1-1 gives the full variable domain: KAGVTQTPRYLIKTRGQQVTLSCSPISGHRSVSWYQQTPGQGLQFLFEYFSETQRNKGNFPGRFSGRQFSNSRSEMNVSTLELGDSALYLCASSLRGTGRMNTEAFFGQGTRLTVV.

This clone was recorded many times. This chain uses TRBV14 with TRBJ2-3, with D unclear. The CDR3 covers 11 residues. Germline V gives CDR1 SGHDN, CDR2 FVKESK. Between the trimmed V and J ends, which lost 2 bases and 7 bases, there was a span of 4 bases. The CDR3 DNA sequence: TGTGCCAGCAGCCAATTCAATACGCAGTATTTT. This codes for CASSQFNTQYF.

This clone was observed a handful of times. The genes are TRBV5-1 and TRBJ1-1; maybe TRBD1 (6 bases). V was pared by 1 base and J by 1 base, with 11 bases between. The CDR3 consists of 15 residues. From germline, CDR1 is SGHRS and CDR2 YFSETQ. The CDR3 DNA follows: TGCGCCAGCAGCTTGAGTCCGGGACAGAACACTGAAGCTTTCTTT. Residues: CASSLSPGQNTEAFF. The variable domain in full, completed from reference TRBV5-1 and TRBJ1-1, reads KAGVTQTPRYLIKTRGQQVTLSCSPISGHRSVSWYQQTPGQGLQFLFEYFSETQRNKGNFPGRFSGRQFSNSRSEMNVSTLELGDSALYLCASSLSPGQNTEAFFGQGTRLTVV.

This clone was observed a few times. The CDR3 bases are TGTGCCAGCACCGGGGGAGGGCCGTACCAAGAGACCCAGTACTTC. Its translation is CASTGGGPYQETQYF. This chain joins TRBV6-1 and TRBJ2-5, with 7 bases matching TRBD2. The CDR3 consists of 15 residues. V lost 7 bases and J lost 0; bases outside the gene matches: 8. Germline V gives CDR1 MNHNS, CDR2 SASEGT.

The sample holds a few counts of this clone. The chain carries TRBV19 and TRBJ2-3, with a possible D match to TRBD1 (7 bases). The V end was cut by 9 bases, the J end by 0 bases, with 10 bases between. The V gene's germline CDR1 is LNHDA and CDR2 SQIVND (reference sequence). CDR3 length: 13 residues. CDR3 bases: TGTGCCAGCGGGGGACAGAGCACAGATACGCAGTATTTT. It yields the protein CASGGQSTDTQYF.

V usage is TRBV5-8 and J usage is TRBJ1-4; D remains ambiguous. Germline-derived CDR1 and CDR2 are SGHTS and YDEGEE. Trimming stripped 4 bases from V and 3 bases from J, with 7 bases between. CDR3 length: 13 residues. The CDR3 here is CASSERANEKLFF. For the CDR3, the DNA is TGTGCCAGCAGCGAGCGAGCTAATGAAAAACTGTTTTTT.

This clone was counted once. J is TRBJ2-1 and V is TRBV10-1; TRBD2 aligns across 13 bases. Germline CDR1 and CDR2: WNHNN and SYGVQD (reference sequence). With V trimmed by 2 bases and J by 9 bases, 4 bases remained unmatched. CDR3 length: 15 amino acids. CDR3 coding DNA: TGCGCCAGCAGTGAGACTAGCGGGAGGGAGGGTGAGCAGTTCTTC. Protein product: CASSETSGREGEQFF.

This clone turned up a few times. V is TRBV29-1 and J is TRBJ2-3; the match to TRBD1 covers 10 bases. Germline-derived CDR1 and CDR2 are SQVTM and ANQGSEA. The V gene end was trimmed by 6 bases and the J gene end by 6 bases; junction bases not matched to a gene: 12. The CDR3 has 15 residues. Here the CDR3 reads CSVYAPGQGSDTQYF. The CDR3 DNA reads TGCAGCGTCTACGCTCCGGGACAGGGGAGCGATACGCAGTATTTT.

In DNA, the CDR3 is TGTGCCAGCAGCCGGGGGGAATCTGGAAACACCATATATTTT. This gives the protein CASSRGESGNTIYF. V and J are TRBV2 and TRBJ1-3; possibly TRBD1 for D (5 bases). V dropped 6 bases and J dropped 1 base, with 10 bases sitting between them. The CDR3 is 14 residues long. Per the germline V gene, CDR1 is SNHLY and CDR2 is FYNNEI.

The V and J genes are TRBV29-1 and TRBJ2-7; 11 bases agree with TRBD2. The V gene's germline CDR1 is SQVTM and CDR2 ANQGSEA. There are 13 residues in the CDR3. The V segment lost 6 bases and the J segment 2 bases; nucleotides outside the gene matches: 3. CDR3 DNA: TGCAGCGTCGGGACTAGCGGCCCCTACGAGCAGTACTTC. Its protein product is CSVGTSGPYEQYF.